The 11 T cell receptor beta chains given below trace back to one sample, sequenced in a study of T-cell reconstitution after alpha-beta-depleted transplantation in children (dated by TCRdb to the mid-2010s). The sample's treatment or condition label, in plain terms: allogeneic hematopoietic cell transplantation with graft depleted of TCRalphabeta T cells and CD19 B cells. Libraries were built with PCR. Sequencer: Illumina HiSeq 2500. Molecular barcoding was employed in the preparation of TCR libraries, with unique molecular identifiers being used to normalize TCRbeta repertoire quantification. The public reads were run again by TCRdb, first through fastp at Q25 and then through MiXCR, and only productive beta chains were kept. When rows share a CDR3 protein, they turn into one entry using the most common DNA and genes. The sample contains approximately 230,000 distinct CDR3 sequences, about 24% of them found a single time. Together, the top ten hold 4% to 5.5% of the sample.

The specimen was PBMCs, mostly from graft donor cells, collected 360 days after TCRalphabeta/CD19-depleted stem cell transplant. Receptor source: a female patient younger than 10 who had a stem cell transplant for congenital amegakaryocytic thrombocytopenia, so the T cells may come from the graft donor.

The V call is TRBV4-1, the J call TRBJ2-7, with 10 bases fitting TRBD1. The J segment lost 3 bases and the V segment lost 1 base, leaving 3 bases of the junction unmatched. Per the germline V gene, CDR1 is MGHRA and CDR2 is YSYEKL. The CDR3 totals 15 residues. CDR3 protein: CASSQVRTGGYEQYF. CDR3 DNA: TGCGCCAGCAGCCAAGTTCGGACAGGGGGCTACGAGCAGTACTTC.

This sequence joins TRBV18 and TRBJ2-7; 11 positions agree with TRBD2. Unmatched junction bases numbered 9, after V lost 8 bases and J lost 3 bases. Germline CDR1 is KGHSH and CDR2 is LQKENI. This CDR3 region has 15 residues. The DNA of the CDR3 is TGTGCCAGCGCGACTAGCGGGGACGCGAACTACGAGCAGTACTTC. Protein sequence: CASATSGDANYEQYF.

CDR3 DNA sequence: TGTGCCAGCAGCTTAAGGTTCCCAATTTATAGCAATCAGCCCCAGCATTTT. It codes for CASSLRFPIYSNQPQHF. The rearrangement links TRBV7-8 to TRBJ1-5; unclear D gene. V lost 2 bases to trimming and J lost 0 bases, with 14 bases between them. The CDR3 covers 17 residues. Germline lookup yields CDR1 SGHVS and CDR2 FQNEAQ.

This clonotype was seen repeatedly, ten times or more. The genes are TRBV20-1 and TRBJ2-1, with TRBD1 matching over 7 bases. Germline lookup yields CDR1 DFQATT and CDR2 SNEGSKA (reference sequence). Trimming took 1 base from V and 6 from J; bases not matched to a gene: 15. The CDR3 sequence is 17 residues long. CDR3 amino acids: CSARANRGSYLGNEQFF. The CDR3 DNA reads as TGCAGTGCTAGAGCAAACAGGGGATCGTACCTTGGCAATGAGCAGTTCTTC.

This clonotype has just a few counts. This chain links TRBV12-3 or TRBV12-4 with TRBJ2-3, with 8 bases lining up with TRBD2. CDR3 size: 17 residues. With V trimmed by 6 bases and J by 2 bases, 13 bases remained unmatched. DNA for the CDR3: TGTGCCAGCAGCCCGGTGGGACGGGGGGGCTCCACAGATACGCAGTATTTT. The encoded protein is CASSPVGRGGSTDTQYF.

The chain combines TRBV12-3 or TRBV12-4 with TRBJ2-6; possible D gene TRBD1, 6 bases. Between the trimmed V and J ends, which lost 7 bases and 0 bases, there was a span of 22 bases. The CDR3 consists of 19 residues. In DNA, the CDR3 is TGTGCCAGCAAAAATGAGGGGCAGGGGATGAGCTCTGGGGCCAACGTCCTGACTTTC. Translating gives CASKNEGQGMSSGANVLTF.

A few counts support this clonotype. The J gene is TRBJ2-2, the V gene TRBV29-1; D is perhaps TRBD2 (6 bases). Trimming took 0 bases from V and 2 from J, leaving 10 bases between them. This CDR3 spans 15 amino acids. In germline, CDR1 is SQVTM, CDR2 ANQGSEA. CDR3 nucleotide sequence: TGCAGCGTTGAAGACGCGCGGGGAAACACCGGGGAGCTGTTTTTT. As protein: CSVEDARGNTGELFF.

The chain carries TRBV12-3 or TRBV12-4 and TRBJ1-3; D is undetermined. The CDR3 runs 14 residues. V was trimmed by 2 bases and J by 3 bases, leaving 8 bases between them. The CDR3 bases are TGTGCCAGCAGTTTAACGTTGGGTGGAAACACCATATATTTT. It is translated as CASSLTLGGNTIYF.

The sample holds a few counts of this clonotype. This rearrangement joins TRBV13 to TRBJ2-7; D unresolved. The CDR3 totals 16 residues. The V and J ends lost 5 bases and 3 bases respectively, with 20 bases between them. The germline V gene encodes CDR1 PRHDT and CDR2 FYEKMQ (reference sequence). The CDR3: CASSPSKDPTGYEQYF. The CDR3, as DNA: TGTGCCAGCAGCCCTTCAAAGGATCCCACGGGCTACGAGCAGTACTTC.

This clonotype came up a few times. The chain joins TRBV10-3 to TRBJ2-7; the match to TRBD1 covers 9 bases. The CDR3 totals 14 residues. The germline gives CDR1 ENHRY, CDR2 SYGVKD. V was clipped by 8 bases and J by 6 bases; unmatched bases: 11. The CDR3 coding sequence is TGTGCCATCCAGACGGGGACAGGGAGTCGCGAGCAGTACTTC. Protein sequence: CAIQTGTGSREQYF.

This chain links TRBV5-4 with TRBJ2-7, with D perhaps being TRBD1 or TRBD2 (5 bases each). The length of the CDR3 is 16 residues. V lost 0 bases and J 0 bases, leaving 13 bases between the germline ends. In germline, CDR1 is SGHNT, CDR2 YYREEE (reference sequence). Here the CDR3 DNA reads TGTGCCAGCAGCTTGGTGGGGGAATTGAGCTCCTACGAGCAGTACTTC. It encodes CASSLVGELSSYEQYF.